The clone carrying this TCR beta chain was observed many times. Antigen specificity is unknown. V was clipped by 1 base and J by 0 bases, with 10 bases between them. This CDR3 has 15 residues. CDR1 DFQATT and CDR2 SNEGSKA come from the germline V gene (reference sequence). The sample belongs to a study of human T cells and chemical hapten exposure. Across the whole study: Small differences in pooled library volume mainly drove the variation in TCR yields per sample.

Whole-study findings and limits: No alteration of TCRs above 1 in 1000 frequency was seen with DPC sensitization. Significantly more large CDR3 similarity clusters were formed by expanded TCRs than by controls.

Time point defined: patch test 1, 2 weeks after DPC sensitization. Regarding treatment: therapeutic diphenylcyclopropenone sensitization with weekly scalp DPC. Extraction yielded total RNA from whole blood (unfractionated). TCRdb re-called the RACE reads with MiXCR, one entry per CDR3 protein. This sample has 42,000 or so distinct CDR3 sequences; 4% occur once, and the top ten carry over 25%. The source of this sequence is a man over 45 with alopecia areata. Some clones in this sample may be carry-over from other donors' samples. The rearrangement uses TRBV20-1 and TRBJ1-5, with D perhaps matching TRBD1 (5 bases). Sequencing was performed on whole blood, taken in connection with sensitization to the hapten diphenylcyclopropenone (DPC). The CDR3 here is CSARGGVNSNQPQHF. The CDR3 bases are TGCAGTGCTAGAGGAGGGGTTAATAGCAATCAGCCCCAGCATTTT.